Here is one TCR beta chain with its context. The data derive from a study of PD-L1 blockade in urothelial cancer. Study-wide context: Every 3 weeks, patients received intravenous atezolizumab 1,200 mg, beginning 2014. Males with bladder-origin urothelial cancer constituted about 90% of the roughly 30 patients.

Clones were sequenced by immunoSEQ multiplex PCR, and TCRdb holds only the in-frame ones, with some missing. In the table there are around 82,000 clones, about 83% of which are singletons. The CDR3 extends over 16 amino acids. CDR1 and CDR2 from the germline V gene are KGHSH and LQKENI. The V segment lost 2 bases and the J segment 4 bases; nucleotides outside the gene matches: 4. Time point noted: pretreatment peripheral blood. The sample in question was PBMCs, obtained around atezolizumab (anti-PD-L1) treatment. This clonotype was sampled from a man in his sixties with urothelial cancer. This sequence joins TRBV18 and TRBJ2-5; 13 bases agree with TRBD2. CDR3 protein: CASSPRTSGGVETQYF. The CDR3 nucleotides are TGTGCCAGCTCACCAAGGACTAGCGGGGGTGTAGAGACCCAGTACTTC.